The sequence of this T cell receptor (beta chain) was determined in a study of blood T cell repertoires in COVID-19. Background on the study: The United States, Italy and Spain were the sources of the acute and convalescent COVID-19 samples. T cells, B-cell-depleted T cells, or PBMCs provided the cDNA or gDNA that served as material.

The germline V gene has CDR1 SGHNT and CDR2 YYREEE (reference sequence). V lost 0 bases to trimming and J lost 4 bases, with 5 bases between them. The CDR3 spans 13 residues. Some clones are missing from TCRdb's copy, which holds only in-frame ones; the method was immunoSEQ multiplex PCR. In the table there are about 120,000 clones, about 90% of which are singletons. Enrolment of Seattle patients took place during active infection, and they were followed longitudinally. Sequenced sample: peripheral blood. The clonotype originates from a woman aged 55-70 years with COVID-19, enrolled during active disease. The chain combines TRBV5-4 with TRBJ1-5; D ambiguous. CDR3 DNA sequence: TGTGCCAGCAGCTTGGACAGTAATCAGCCCCAGCATTTT. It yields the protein CASSLDSNQPQHF.